The rows below give T cell receptor beta chains drawn from one sample of a study of blood T cell repertoires in COVID-19. Generated by immunoSEQ multiplex PCR, the TCRdb table keeps only in-frame clones and is missing some. The sample lists about 190,000 clones; 90% were seen once. The sample comprised peripheral blood. Receptors originate from a man between 45 and 60 years old with acute or convalescent COVID-19. The CDR3 runs from the conserved cysteine through the conserved F or W. Fields, in order: clone size, J gene, D gene, V gene, CDR3 DNA, CDR3 protein. The D gene is left open where the match is weak. Not every row has a clone size; where given, it reads once, few, many or a size class.

size: once; J: TRBJ2-5; D: -; V: TRBV9; DNA: TGTGCCAGCAGCGTAGACGGGGAAGAGACCCAGTACTTC; CDR3: CASSVDGEETQYF
size: -; J: TRBJ2-1; D: TRBD2; V: TRBV7-3; DNA: TGTGCCAGCAGCTTAAGGACTAGCGGTTACAATGAGCAGTTCTTC; CDR3: CASSLRTSGYNEQFF
size: -; J: TRBJ2-1; D: -; V: TRBV12-5; DNA: TGTGCTAGTGGTTTGGGGCCCAGCGGGCCTAGCTCCTACAATGAGCAGTTCTTC; CDR3: CASGLGPSGPSSYNEQFF
size: -; J: TRBJ2-5; D: TRBD1; V: TRBV29-1; DNA: TGCAGCGTTGAACCCCCGGACAGGCCCCAAGAGACCCAGTACTTC; CDR3: CSVEPPDRPQETQYF
size: -; J: TRBJ1-1; D: TRBD1; V: TRBV10-3; DNA: TGTGCCATCAGTGCCTCGACAGGGGTAGCTGAAGCTTTCTTT; CDR3: CAISASTGVAEAFF
size: -; J: TRBJ1-6; D: TRBD1; V: TRBV27; DNA: TGTGCCAGCAGCAAAGACAGGGCCCGTTCGTCCCTCCACTTT; CDR3: CASSKDRARSSLHF
size: -; J: TRBJ1-5; D: -; V: TRBV19; DNA: TGTGCCAGTAGCCAACAGGGACCCAATCAGCCCCAGCATTTT; CDR3: CASSQQGPNQPQHF
size: -; J: TRBJ2-5; D: TRBD2; V: TRBV9; DNA: TGTGCCAGCAGCGGGGTAGCGGGTGAGACCCAGTACTTC; CDR3: CASSGVAGETQYF
size: once; J: TRBJ2-1; D: -; V: TRBV18; DNA: TGTGCCAGCTCATACGGACAGCCTTTGAACAATGAGCAGTTCTTC; CDR3: CASSYGQPLNNEQFF
size: -; J: TRBJ2-7; D: TRBD1; V: TRBV5-6; DNA: TGTGCCAGCAGCCAGGACAGGAGGTACGAGCAGTACTTC; CDR3: CASSQDRRYEQYF
size: -; J: TRBJ2-1; D: -; V: TRBV5-4; DNA: TGTGCCAGCAGGGAGCCAGGGGCCTACAATGAGCAGTTCTTC; CDR3: CASREPGAYNEQFF
size: -; J: TRBJ2-7; D: TRBD1; V: TRBV2; DNA: TGTGCCAGCAAGATTACATGGGACAGGGCGAGCTACGAGCAGTACTTC; CDR3: CASKITWDRASYEQYF
size: -; J: TRBJ1-4; D: -; V: TRBV30; DNA: TGTGCCTGGAACAGAGTACAGGGAGGGGAAAAACTGTTTTTT; CDR3: CAWNRVQGGEKLFF
size: -; J: TRBJ2-2; D: -; V: TRBV5-6; DNA: TGTGCCAGCAGCTTGGTAGAGCTCACGGACACCGGGGAGCTGTTTTTT; CDR3: CASSLVELTDTGELFF
size: -; J: TRBJ1-5; D: TRBD1; V: TRBV7-9; DNA: TGTGCCAGCAGCTCTCAGGGGGCACCTCAGCCCCAGCATTTT; CDR3: CASSSQGAPQPQHF
size: -; J: TRBJ1-5; D: -; V: TRBV6-4; DNA: TGTGCCAGCAGTGCAGAAGTCAATCAGCCCCAGCATTTT; CDR3: CASSAEVNQPQHF
size: -; J: TRBJ2-1; D: TRBD1; V: TRBV13; DNA: TGTGCCAGCAGCATCAGGGGGCGCAACTATGAGCAGTTCTTC; CDR3: CASSIRGRNYEQFF
size: -; J: TRBJ2-1; D: -; V: TRBV28; DNA: TGTGCCAGCAGCCGCGAGTATGAGCAGTTCTTC; CDR3: CASSREYEQFF
size: few; J: TRBJ1-5; D: TRBD1; V: TRBV19; DNA: TGTGCCAGTAGTACCAGGGACAGGGGATCTCCATATCAGCCCCAGCATTTT; CDR3: CASSTRDRGSPYQPQHF
size: -; J: TRBJ1-4; D: TRBD1; V: TRBV28; DNA: TGTGCCAGCAGTCCTAGCGGGACAGGGGGTGAAAAACTGTTTTTT; CDR3: CASSPSGTGGEKLFF
size: -; J: TRBJ1-1; D: -; V: TRBV29-1; DNA: TGCAGCTCGTCACAGGGGAACACTGAAGCTTTCTTT; CDR3: CSSSQGNTEAFF
size: -; J: TRBJ2-3; D: -; V: TRBV18; DNA: TGTGCCAGCTCACCCCAGGCACAGAGCACAGATACGCAGTATTTT; CDR3: CASSPQAQSTDTQYF
size: -; J: TRBJ2-3; D: -; V: TRBV4-1; DNA: TGCGCCAGCAGCCGAAAGCCTGTTGGCACAGATACGCAGTATTTT; CDR3: CASSRKPVGTDTQYF
size: -; J: TRBJ2-3; D: TRBD2; V: TRBV7-3; DNA: TGTGCCAGCAGCCCATCCGGGGGGGCAGATACGCAGTATTTT; CDR3: CASSPSGGADTQYF
size: -; J: TRBJ1-6; D: TRBD1; V: TRBV27; DNA: TGTGCCAGCAGTCCGCGGGACAGTTATAATTCACCCCTCCACTTT; CDR3: CASSPRDSYNSPLHF
size: -; J: TRBJ2-7; D: TRBD1; V: TRBV5-1; DNA: TGCGCCAGCAGCTTCCTTATCCCGGGACAGTCTAACGAGCAGTACTTC; CDR3: CASSFLIPGQSNEQYF
size: -; J: TRBJ1-6; D: -; V: TRBV5-4; DNA: TGTGCCAGCAGCTTGACAGCCAATTCACCCCTCCACTTT; CDR3: CASSLTANSPLHF
size: -; J: TRBJ2-1; D: TRBD2; V: TRBV6-1; DNA: TGTGCCAGCAGTGAAGATGCGGGGGGAGGCTCCTACAATGAGCAGTTCTTC; CDR3: CASSEDAGGGSYNEQFF
size: -; J: TRBJ1-4; D: -; V: TRBV7-6; DNA: TGTGCCAGCAGCATGCCCGGGACACATAATGAAAAACTGTTTTTT; CDR3: CASSMPGTHNEKLFF
size: -; J: TRBJ1-2; D: -; V: TRBV4-3; DNA: TGCGCCAGCAGCCAAAGCCCCCGAGGTAGGAACTATGGCTACACCTTC; CDR3: CASSQSPRGRNYGYTF
size: -; J: TRBJ1-5; D: -; V: TRBV12-3/TRBV12-4; DNA: TGTGCCAGCAGTTTCCAGGGCGATCAGCCCCAGCATTTT; CDR3: CASSFQGDQPQHF
size: -; J: TRBJ2-7; D: TRBD1; V: TRBV27; DNA: TGTGCCAGCAGTTCCGGGACAGGGGGCGACGAGCAGTACTTC; CDR3: CASSSGTGGDEQYF
size: -; J: TRBJ2-7; D: TRBD1; V: TRBV10-1; DNA: TGCGCCAGCAGTGGGGACAGGGGACTGTTATACGAGCAGTACTTC; CDR3: CASSGDRGLLYEQYF
size: -; J: TRBJ2-5; D: TRBD1; V: TRBV5-1; DNA: TGCGCCAGCAGCTTGGCCCGCGGACAGGCGGTCCAAGAGACCCAGTACTTC; CDR3: CASSLARGQAVQETQYF
size: -; J: TRBJ1-6; D: TRBD1; V: TRBV7-9; DNA: TGTGCCAGCAGCCCAGGGACAGGAGAGGTCTCACCCCTCCACTTT; CDR3: CASSPGTGEVSPLHF
size: -; J: TRBJ1-5; D: -; V: TRBV30; DNA: TGTGCCTGGAGTGTACGGGTCAACCTTCAGCCCCAGCATTTT; CDR3: CAWSVRVNLQPQHF
size: -; J: TRBJ1-2; D: -; V: TRBV12-3/TRBV12-4; DNA: TGTGCCAGCAGTCTGTTGGGGAGCTATGGCTACACCTTC; CDR3: CASSLLGSYGYTF
size: -; J: TRBJ1-6; D: -; V: TRBV7-8; DNA: TGTGCCAGCAGCTTAGACACTATGGACTATAATTCACCCCTCCACTTT; CDR3: CASSLDTMDYNSPLHF
size: -; J: TRBJ2-5; D: -; V: TRBV7-9; DNA: TGTGCCAGCAGCCCCCACTATGAGACCCAGTACTTC; CDR3: CASSPHYETQYF
size: -; J: TRBJ1-4; D: TRBD1; V: TRBV9; DNA: TGTGCCAGCAGCGTACATGCCGGGACAGCAACTAATGAAAAACTGTTTTTT; CDR3: CASSVHAGTATNEKLFF
size: -; J: TRBJ1-1; D: -; V: TRBV13; DNA: TGTGCCAGCAGCTTTTCGGGAACCAGCACTGAAGCTTTCTTT; CDR3: CASSFSGTSTEAFF
size: -; J: TRBJ1-1; D: -; V: TRBV28; DNA: TGTGCCAGCAGAGGCCAGGGAACGTACACTGAAGCTTTCTTT; CDR3: CASRGQGTYTEAFF
size: few; J: TRBJ1-1; D: -; V: TRBV13; DNA: TGTGCCAGCAGCCCAGGTTGGCAGACCATGAACACTGAAGCTTTCTTT; CDR3: CASSPGWQTMNTEAFF
size: -; J: TRBJ1-1; D: -; V: TRBV5-1; DNA: TGCGCCAGCAGCTTGGGTGCGGAGCGGGACACTGAAGCTTTCTTT; CDR3: CASSLGAERDTEAFF
size: -; J: TRBJ2-6; D: -; V: TRBV7-3; DNA: TGTGCCAGCAGCCCCCCGTGGAGGGAGTACTGGGCCAACGTCCTGACTTTC; CDR3: CASSPPWREYWANVLTF
size: -; J: TRBJ1-4; D: -; V: TRBV28; DNA: TGTGCCAGCAGTTTGGTTCGTCAGGGTGAAGAAAAACTGTTTTTT; CDR3: CASSLVRQGEEKLFF
size: -; J: TRBJ1-2; D: -; V: TRBV28; DNA: TGTGCCAGCAGTTTTACAGACCTATATGGCTACACCTTC; CDR3: CASSFTDLYGYTF
size: -; J: TRBJ1-4; D: TRBD1; V: TRBV4-2; DNA: TGTGCCAGCAGCCAAGACCTACAGGGGGCTAATGAAAAACTGTTTTTT; CDR3: CASSQDLQGANEKLFF
size: -; J: TRBJ1-2; D: -; V: TRBV4-1; DNA: TGCGCCAGCAGCCAAGTCCTGTTAAAACAGCCCAGCTATGGCTACACCTTC; CDR3: CASSQVLLKQPSYGYTF
size: -; J: TRBJ2-1; D: -; V: TRBV6-5; DNA: TGTGCCAGCAGTTACTCCGGCCTGAGGTCCTACAATGAGCAGTTCTTC; CDR3: CASSYSGLRSYNEQFF
size: few; J: TRBJ2-2; D: -; V: TRBV9; DNA: TGTGCCAGCAGCGTAGTAGGAGTCGGCACCGGGGAGCTGTTTTTT; CDR3: CASSVVGVGTGELFF
size: -; J: TRBJ2-7; D: -; V: TRBV5-1; DNA: TGCGCCAGCAGCTCCGGGACATTAACCTACGAGCAGTACTTC; CDR3: CASSSGTLTYEQYF
size: -; J: TRBJ2-3; D: TRBD2; V: TRBV3-1/TRBV3-2; DNA: TGTGCCAGCAGCCAAAGGTTCACTAGCGACCCAGATACGCAGTATTTT; CDR3: CASSQRFTSDPDTQYF
size: few; J: TRBJ2-1; D: -; V: TRBV5-4; DNA: TGTGCCAGCAGCTTGGACAGAAGCTCCTACAATGAGCAGTTCTTC; CDR3: CASSLDRSSYNEQFF